The 5 T cell receptor beta chains listed next were all sequenced from one sample in a study of CD8+CD57+ T cells in acquired aplastic anemia. TCR beta VDJ and CDR3 profiles were obtained from a genomic DNA template. MiXCR, run by TCRdb on the reads, gives a single entry per CDR3 protein. Here the sample spans approximately 170,000 distinct CDR3 sequences, 50% to 75% being singletons. Source material: sorted CD4+, CD8+, or CD8+CD57+ T cells (not recorded which) from PBMCs. These receptors were collected from a human donor in good health.

Ten or more counts support this clonotype. This rearrangement joins TRBV2 to TRBJ1-3; no reliable D call. Trimming took off 6 bases at V and 0 bases at J, with 3 bases between the two ends. CDR3 length: 12 residues. Germline lookup yields CDR1 SNHLY and CDR2 FYNNEI. The CDR3 sequence is CASRISGNTIYF. The CDR3 DNA reads TGTGCCAGCAGGATCTCTGGAAACACCATATATTTT.

The chain links TRBV20-1 to TRBJ2-1; D not certain. Germline V lookup: CDR1 DFQATT, CDR2 SNEGSKA (reference sequence). The CDR3 is 14 amino acids. Deletions cut 7 bases from V and 3 bases from J, with 16 bases between. The CDR3 region has the DNA TGCAGTGTTTCCTGGGGATCTCTCTACAATGAGCAGTTCTTC. Its translation: CSVSWGSLYNEQFF.

The gene calls are TRBV20-1 and TRBJ1-1; a weak D match, TRBD1 (6 bases). V gave up 5 bases and J gave up 0 bases, with 10 bases separating them. The CDR3 contains 13 residues. Germline V gene data show CDR1 as DFQATT and CDR2 as SNEGSKA (reference sequence). The CDR3 sequence is CSAAGQVNTEAFF. The CDR3 DNA is TGCAGTGCTGCGGGACAAGTGAACACTGAAGCTTTCTTT.

This clonotype was observed a single time. The chain joins TRBV10-3 to TRBJ2-4, with D hard to call. With 10 bases removed from V and 3 bases from J, the gap between germline ends came to 10 bases. Germline V gives CDR1 ENHRY, CDR2 SYGVKD. The CDR3 has 12 residues. The CDR3 DNA is TGTGCCAGCAGGTACAGCAAAAACATTCAGTACTTC. As protein: CASRYSKNIQYF.

The count of this clonotype is one. The chain uses TRBV10-3 and TRBJ2-7, with 9 bases fitting TRBD2. Germline V gene sequence: CDR1 ENHRY, CDR2 SYGVKD. This CDR3 has 16 amino acids. After removal of 0 bases from V and 6 bases from J, the junction contained 9 bases not matched to a gene. CDR3 protein: CAISESIIAGVGEQYF. The CDR3 nucleotides read TGTGCCATCAGTGAGTCGATAATAGCGGGAGTTGGCGAGCAGTACTTC.